This record covers a single TCR beta chain. Its antigen is currently unknown. Germline lookup yields CDR1 SNHLY and CDR2 FYNNEI. The CDR3 spans 16 residues. The V end was cut by 2 bases, the J end by 2 bases, with 10 bases between. This sample was included in a study of cytomegalovirus exposure and HLA in healthy donors. Study at large: In a later analysis, it was reported that the roughly 130 validation repertoires had been produced on the same platform as the roughly 700 repertoires belonging to the first cohort.

Findings and caveats of the study: The classifier reportedly diagnosed cytomegalovirus status with high sensitivity and specificity. Researchers catalogued approximately 170 TCR beta chains as cytomegalovirus-associated.

Produced via immunoSEQ multiplex PCR; TCRdb's table is partial and in-frame only. Among fewer than 400,000 clones, roughly 85% were seen once, and the ten largest hold about 0.91%. Separate from the 666-subject first cohort, the roughly 110-subject validation cohort was the one that the donors belonged to. The specimen sequenced was PBMCs. This receptor was identified in a woman under 30 in good health and CMV-seronegative. The J gene is TRBJ2-6, the V gene TRBV2; D unresolved. CDR3 DNA: TGTGCCAGCAGTGAACTCGGGTTGGCTGGGGCCAACGTCCTGACTTTC. Residues: CASSELGLAGANVLTF.